Presented here are 28 T cell receptor beta chains from one specimen sequenced in a study of blood T cell repertoires in COVID-19. The protocol was immunoSEQ multiplex PCR, while the TCRdb copy is restricted to in-frame clones and leaves out a portion. The profile covers around 37,000 clones, with approximately 92% appearing a single time and around 5.4% taken by the ten largest. Sequencing input: peripheral blood. These receptors were collected from a woman older than 75 with acute or convalescent COVID-19.

The chain employs TRBV3-1 (or the pseudogene TRBV3-2) and TRBJ1-3, with 7 bases identical to TRBD1. The germline V gene encodes CDR1 LGHDT and CDR2 YNNKEL (reference sequence). The length of the CDR3 is 15 residues. V was pared by 0 bases and J by 4 bases, with 3 bases of the junction left unmatched. The CDR3 region is CASSQDRGHGNTIYF. The CDR3 DNA follows: TGTGCCAGCAGCCAAGATAGGGGGCACGGAAACACCATATATTTT.

The CDR3, as DNA: TGTGCCAGCAGCTTATCCAGCGGGGACACTGAAGCTTTCTTT. Its translation is CASSLSSGDTEAFF. V gene TRBV11-3 combines with J gene TRBJ1-1; D unresolved. Trimming removed 2 bases from V and 3 bases from J, with 10 bases in between. The CDR3 spans 14 residues. Germline CDR1 SGHNT, CDR2 YENEEA.

The CDR3 loop is CASIQTGHYYGYTF. DNA for the CDR3: TGTGCCAGCATCCAGACAGGGCATTACTATGGCTACACCTTC. The gene calls are TRBV21-1 and TRBJ1-2; the DNA was not used to check the table's D call, TRBD1. TRBV21-1 is labeled a pseudogene. The CDR3 runs 14 residues.

CDR3 region: CASSPYSGGVWGTQYF. CDR3 nucleotides: TGTGCCAGCAGCCCCTATAGCGGGGGGGTCTGGGGTACGCAGTATTTT. The chain has TRBV7-3 and TRBJ2-3, with 11 positions matching TRBD2. Germline V gene data show CDR1 as SGHTA and CDR2 as FQGTGA. The J segment lost 8 bases and the V segment lost 5 bases, leaving 12 bases of the junction unmatched. This CDR3 has 16 amino acids.

The sample holds a few counts of this clone. The chain carries TRBV29-1 and TRBJ2-1, with D perhaps matching TRBD1 (6 bases). V was cut by 5 bases and J by 0 bases, with 8 bases left in between. This CDR3 is built from 13 residues. The germline gives CDR1 SQVTM, CDR2 ANQGSEA. The CDR3 loop is CSVFRGSYNEQFF. CDR3 nucleotides: TGCAGCGTTTTCAGGGGCTCCTACAATGAGCAGTTCTTC.

This chain uses TRBV10-3 with TRBJ1-4; D call uncertain. Per the germline V gene, CDR1 is ENHRY and CDR2 is SYGVKD. V was shortened by 4 bases and J by 8 bases, with 5 bases between the two germline ends. The CDR3 contains 11 residues. CDR3 DNA sequence: TGTGCCATCAGTGCGGGAGAAAAACTGTTTTTT. Translated: CAISAGEKLFF.

This clone was found a few times. The rearrangement links TRBV5-4 to TRBJ2-7; TRBD2 is a possible D gene (5 bases). Germline CDR1 SGHNT, CDR2 YYREEE (reference sequence). The CDR3 spans 13 residues. The germline V and J ends were trimmed by 5 bases and 6 bases, with 15 bases remaining between them. The CDR3 sequence: CASSSWTSTEQYF. CDR3 nucleotides: TGTGCCAGCAGTTCCTGGACTTCTACCGAGCAGTACTTC.

The chain joins TRBV30 to TRBJ1-2, with 7 bases lining up with TRBD1. The CDR3 contains 14 residues. Losses at the gene ends were 4 bases for V and 7 bases for J; bases not matched to a gene: 12. Germline CDR1 is GTSNPN and CDR2 is SVGIG (reference sequence). CDR3 nucleotides: TGTGCCTGGATCAAGCACCAGGGGGTTGGTGGCTACACCTTC. Translated: CAWIKHQGVGGYTF. Combining the CDR3 with reference TRBV30 and TRBJ1-2 gives the whole variable domain SQTIHQWPATLVQPVGSPLSLECTVEGTSNPNLYWYRQAAGRGLQLLFYSVGIGQISSEVPQNLSASRPQDRQFILSSKKLLLSDSGFYLCAWIKHQGVGGYTFGSGTRLTVV.

The gene calls are TRBV11-2 and TRBJ2-1; 8 nucleotides line up with TRBD1. The length of the CDR3 is 13 residues. V trimming: 1 base; J trimming: 7 bases; junction bases outside the gene matches: 0. Germline V lookup: CDR1 SGHAT, CDR2 FQNNGV. The CDR3 DNA follows: TGTGCCAGCAGCTTAGGACAGGGGAATGAGCAGTTCTTC. It is translated as CASSLGQGNEQFF.

This chain joins TRBV7-9 and TRBJ1-4, with D unresolved. Germline V gene sequence: CDR1 SEHNR, CDR2 FQNEAQ (reference sequence). This CDR3 region has 14 residues. V was cut by 5 bases and J by 0 bases, with 7 bases left in between. The DNA for the CDR3 is TGTGCCAGCAGCCGAACTGCAACTAATGAAAAACTGTTTTTT. Translating gives CASSRTATNEKLFF.

The genes are TRBV5-6 and TRBJ1-1; D gene unclear. Germline CDR1 SGHDT, CDR2 YYEEEE. CDR3 size: 14 residues. V dropped 2 bases and J dropped 5 bases, with 13 bases sitting between them. The DNA for the CDR3 is TGTGCCAGCAGCTTCGACCGCCTAGGAACTGAAGCTTTCTTT. Encoded protein: CASSFDRLGTEAFF.

V usage is TRBV23-1 and J usage is TRBJ1-3, with D unresolved. TRBV23-1 is annotated as an ORF whose role is uncertain. V was shortened by 2 bases and J by 0 bases, with 8 bases between the two germline ends. This CDR3 is built from 15 residues. In DNA, the CDR3 is TGCGCCAGCAGTCAAACCCCCTACTCTGGAAACACCATATATTTT. Translated, it gives CASSQTPYSGNTIYF.

The chain recombines TRBV3-1 (or the pseudogene TRBV3-2) with TRBJ2-1, with 8 bases aligning to TRBD1. The V gene end was trimmed by 3 bases and the J gene end by 7 bases; junction bases not matched to a gene: 8. CDR1 is LGHDT and CDR2 is YNNKEL in the germline V gene (reference sequence). The CDR3 consists of 15 residues. DNA for the CDR3: TGTGCCAGCAGCCATCCAGGGGGCGTAAGGAATGAGCAGTTCTTC. This encodes CASSHPGGVRNEQFF.

The chain recombines TRBV10-3 with TRBJ1-5; 7 bases agree with TRBD1. CDR1 is ENHRY and CDR2 is SYGVKD in the germline V gene. The V and J ends lost 4 bases and 6 bases, in that order; junction bases with no gene match: 18. This CDR3 spans 18 amino acids. The CDR3 region has the DNA TGTGCCATCAGTGGCGGGGACAGAGTCCAAGGCATAGGTCAGCCCCAGCATTTT. This translates into CAISGGDRVQGIGQPQHF.

This clone was counted a single time. The chain links TRBV5-1 to TRBJ2-7; TRBD2 matches 11 bases. The CDR3 totals 16 residues. Germline CDR1 SGHRS, CDR2 YFSETQ. With V trimmed by 0 bases and J by 2 bases, 4 bases remained unmatched. The CDR3 DNA reads TGCGCCAGCAGCTTGGTGGGGACTAGCGGCCCCTACGAGCAGTACTTC. Protein sequence: CASSLVGTSGPYEQYF.

The chain carries TRBV5-6 and TRBJ1-1; the match to TRBD1 covers 10 bases. Germline V gives CDR1 SGHDT, CDR2 YYEEEE. V gave up 2 bases and J gave up 11 bases; unmatched junction bases: 6. The CDR3 has 13 amino acids. CDR3 amino acids: CASSLRAGQGAFF. CDR3 coding DNA: TGTGCCAGCAGCTTAAGGGCGGGACAGGGGGCTTTCTTT. Supplemented by reference TRBV5-6 and TRBJ1-1, the full variable domain reads DAGVTQSPTHLIKTRGQQVTLRCSPKSGHDTVSWYQQALGQGPQFIFQYYEEEERQRGNFPDRFSGHQFPNYSSELNVNALLLGDSALYLCASSLRAGQGAFFGQGTRLTVV.

The chain combines TRBV6-6 with TRBJ1-2; possibly TRBD1 for D (5 bases). Trimming removed 6 bases at V and 6 bases at J, with 8 bases between. Germline values: CDR1 MNHNY, CDR2 SVGAGI (reference sequence). This CDR3 region has 11 residues. CDR3 in amino acids: CASRNRNGYTF. The CDR3 nucleotides read TGTGCCAGCAGGAACAGGAATGGCTACACCTTC.

V is TRBV9 and J is TRBJ1-2; a possible D gene is TRBD1 (5 bases). This CDR3 has 16 residues. Germline CDR1 is SGDLS and CDR2 is YYNGEE. With 4 bases removed from V and 2 bases from J, the gap between germline ends came to 18 bases. The CDR3, as DNA: TGTGCCAGCAGCCCCGGGGGTAGAGAGACCAACTATGGCTACACCTTC. Amino acid sequence: CASSPGGRETNYGYTF. The full variable domain, in which reference TRBV9 and TRBJ1-2 provide the parts outside the CDR3, is DSGVTQTPKHLITATGQRVTLRCSPRSGDLSVYWYQQSLDQGLQFLIQYYNGEERAKGNILERFSAQQFPDLHSELNLSSLELGDSALYFCASSPGGRETNYGYTFGSGTRLTVV.

This clone was detected only a few times. V gene TRBV6-5 combines with J gene TRBJ1-5; the D gene is possibly TRBD1 (6 bases). Germline lookup yields CDR1 MNHEY and CDR2 SVGAGI. The CDR3 consists of 15 residues. The V and J ends lost 0 bases and 2 bases respectively, with 8 bases between them. Here the CDR3 reads CASSYSYRGNQPQHF. DNA for the CDR3: TGTGCCAGCAGTTACTCGTACAGGGGCAATCAGCCCCAGCATTTT.

The rearrangement links TRBV5-6 to TRBJ2-3; 10 bases fit TRBD2. The length of the CDR3 is 15 residues. Trimming removed 1 base from V and 10 bases from J; junction bases left unmatched: 9. Germline CDR1 is SGHDT and CDR2 is YYEEEE. The CDR3 nucleotides read TGTGCCAGCAGCTTGCTCGGGACTAGCGTTAGGCCGCAGTATTTT. This sequence encodes CASSLLGTSVRPQYF.

The V gene is TRBV6-5, the J gene TRBJ2-7; 12 bases are shared with TRBD1. J gave up 0 bases and V 6 bases, and 3 bases lay outside the gene matches. The CDR3 has 15 amino acids. The germline V gene encodes CDR1 MNHEY and CDR2 SVGAGI. CDR3: CASRGTGGFSYEQYF. The CDR3 bases are TGTGCCAGCAGGGGGACAGGGGGCTTCTCCTACGAGCAGTACTTC.

This chain connects TRBV7-9 to TRBJ2-2; TRBD2 matches 10 bases. V shed 5 bases and J 10 bases; nucleotides not matched to a gene: 10. The CDR3 contains 15 residues. Germline V CDR1 and CDR2: SEHNR, FQNEAQ (reference sequence). The CDR3 spells CASSPGRLAGEELFF. The CDR3 region has the DNA TGTGCCAGCAGCCCAGGGAGGCTAGCGGGGGAGGAGCTGTTTTTT. The whole variable domain, filled in from reference TRBV7-9 and TRBJ2-2, reads DTGVSQNPRHKITKRGQNVTFRCDPISEHNRLYWYRQTLGQGPEFLTYFQNEAQLEKSRLLSDRFSAERPKGSFSTLEIQRTEQGDSAMYLCASSPGRLAGEELFFGEGSRLTVL.

The chain couples TRBV7-3 to TRBJ1-1; weak D call: TRBD1 (5 bases). The CDR3 has 14 amino acids. CDR1 is SGHTA, CDR2 FQGTGA, per germline. Trimming pared 1 base from V and 1 base from J, leaving 7 bases between. The CDR3 spells CASSLMGGNTEAFF. The CDR3 bases are TGTGCCAGCAGCTTAATGGGGGGGAACACTGAAGCTTTCTTT.

This sequence joins TRBV27 and TRBJ2-1; D is perhaps TRBD1 (5 bases). The germline gives CDR1 MNHEY, CDR2 SMNVEV (reference sequence). Trimming stripped 2 bases from V and 10 bases from J, with 9 bases between. This CDR3 has 12 amino acids. The CDR3 DNA follows: TGTGCCAGCAGTTTACCCCAGGGAGAGCAGTTCTTC. Translated: CASSLPQGEQFF.

The chain uses TRBV13 and TRBJ2-5, with 15 bases identical to TRBD2. This CDR3 has 22 amino acids. Per germline, CDR1 PRHDT and CDR2 FYEKMQ (reference sequence). V was clipped by 0 bases and J by 1 base; unmatched bases: 15. The CDR3 DNA reads TGTGCCAGCAGCTTAGGTGTTGCTTTGGGGACTAGCGGGGGGATCCTCCAAGAGACCCAGTACTTC. Translation: CASSLGVALGTSGGILQETQYF.

The CDR3 spells CASSLRGTGAGELFF. The CDR3 DNA is TGTGCCAGCAGCTTACGCGGGACAGGGGCCGGGGAGCTGTTTTTT. V gene TRBV7-9 combines with J gene TRBJ2-2; 10 bases are shared with TRBD1. CDR1 and CDR2 from the germline V gene are SEHNR and FQNEAQ (reference sequence). Trimming at V came to 2 bases and at J to 6 bases, leaving 3 bases not matched to a gene. CDR3 length: 15 residues.

CDR3 region: CASSLEGQGGQPQHF. The CDR3 DNA follows: TGTGCCAGCAGCCTCGAGGGACAGGGTGGGCAGCCCCAGCATTTT. The chain has TRBV4-2 and TRBJ1-5; TRBD1 aligns across 9 bases. The CDR3 is 15 residues long. V lost 4 bases to trimming and J lost 7 bases; unmatched junction nucleotides: 8. Germline V lookup: CDR1 LGHNA, CDR2 YNFKEQ.

The V gene is TRBV19, the J gene TRBJ2-1, with D tentatively TRBD2 (6 bases). The CDR3 extends over 15 amino acids. Trimming stripped 4 bases from V and 9 bases from J, with 19 bases between. The germline V gene has CDR1 LNHDA and CDR2 SQIVND (reference sequence). This CDR3 reads CASSKRGTRISEQFF. In DNA form, the CDR3 reads TGTGCCAGTAGTAAACGGGGGACCCGAATAAGTGAGCAGTTCTTC. Looking up the rest from reference TRBV19 and TRBJ2-1 gives the full variable domain: DGGITQSPKYLFRKEGQNVTLSCEQNLNHDAMYWYRQDPGQGLRLIYYSQIVNDFQKGDIAEGYSVSREKKESFPLTVTSAQKNPTAFYLCASSKRGTRISEQFFGPGTRLTVL.